This passage covers 21 T cell receptor beta chains from one sample sequenced in a study of tumor-infiltrating lymphocytes in primary liver carcinoma. RNA was extracted from whole blood without cell sorting, alongside germline DNA. With approximately 470 ng total RNA as template and a constant-region primer, TCR beta cDNA was made. The TCR beta library was amplified through three nested multiplex PCR rounds in a modified ARM-PCR procedure. For 10 cycles apiece, the opening two PCR rounds ran with TRBV1-TRBV30 forward primers and a C-beta reverse primer. One entry per CDR3 protein, called by TCRdb with MiXCR from the multiplex PCR reads. Of some 180,000 distinct CDR3 sequences in the sample, approximately 60% were seen once. Material for sequencing was peripheral blood. These receptors all stem from a man aged 40-49 years with primary liver carcinoma and hepatitis B virus infection.

The chain is built from TRBV5-4 and TRBJ1-4; D unresolved. Deletions cut 0 bases from V and 5 bases from J, with 5 bases between. This CDR3 has 13 residues. The V gene's germline CDR1 is SGHNT and CDR2 YYREEE (reference sequence). The CDR3 region has the DNA TGTGCCAGCAGCTTGGGCGTAAATGAAAAACTGTTTTTT. This codes for CASSLGVNEKLFF.

This clonotype has only a few counts. The CDR3 loop reads CASSSAPGTESTDTQYF. DNA for the CDR3: TGTGCCAGCAGTTCAGCACCCGGGACAGAGAGCACAGATACGCAGTATTTT. The rearrangement joins TRBV28 to TRBJ2-3; 7 bases align to TRBD1. CDR3 length: 17 residues. The germline CDR1 and CDR2 sequences are MDHEN and SYDVKM. The V segment lost 4 bases and the J segment 0 bases; nucleotides outside the gene matches: 10.

Regarding this clonotype: This may be a read error, as it is one base from a much larger clone. The chain uses TRBV11-2 and TRBJ2-1, with 8 bases aligning to TRBD2. The CDR3 runs 15 residues. In germline, CDR1 is SGHAT, CDR2 FQNNGV. For the CDR3, the DNA is TGTGCCAGCAGCTTGGGCCTAGCGGGCTACTATGAGCAGTTCTTC. Its protein is CASSLGLAGYYEQFF.

As regards this clonotype: A much more abundant neighbour one base away suggests this may be a read error. V is TRBV11-2 and J is TRBJ2-3; 9 bases are a match to TRBD2. V dropped 3 bases and J dropped 3; count of bases not matched to a gene: 16. The CDR3 contains 19 residues. CDR1 and CDR2 (germline): SGHAT, FQNNGV. This CDR3 reads CASSFSSRTSVRATDTQYF. CDR3 DNA: TGTGCCAGCAGCTTCTCTAGCAGGACTAGCGTGAGGGCAACAGATACGCAGTATTTT.

This clonotype came up many times. V gene TRBV6-5 combines with J gene TRBJ2-1, with a weak D call TRBD1 (5 bases). The length of the CDR3 is 13 residues. Germline V lookup: CDR1 MNHEY, CDR2 SVGAGI. Trimming took 5 bases from V and 15 from J, leaving 20 bases between them. The CDR3 region is CASSRESPGSRFF. In DNA form, the CDR3 reads TGTGCCAGCAGTCGAGAATCGCCAGGGTCCCGGTTCTTC.

The gene calls are TRBV6-2 or TRBV6-3 and TRBJ2-7; weak D call: TRBD1 (5 bases). Germline V CDR1 and CDR2: MNHEY, SVGEGT. Trimming stripped 0 bases from V and 3 bases from J, with 18 bases between. This CDR3 is built from 17 residues. CDR3 residues: CASSYSDPLRAVYEQYF. The CDR3 region has the DNA TGTGCCAGCAGTTACTCAGACCCCCTCAGGGCCGTCTACGAGCAGTACTTC.

The chain carries TRBV30 and TRBJ1-6; D may be TRBD1 (5 bases). The CDR3 has 14 residues. CDR1 and CDR2 from the germline V gene are GTSNPN and SVGIG (reference sequence). Trimming left V 7 bases short and J 9 bases short, with 19 bases between. The CDR3 sequence: CASSGQTGVSPLHF. CDR3 DNA sequence: TGTGCCTCCTCGGGGCAGACCGGGGTTTCACCCCTCCACTTT.

As to this clonotype: At one end the junction does not follow the germline gene, possibly because of a read error. This sequence joins TRBV11-2 and TRBJ2-3, with D perhaps TRBD1 or TRBD2 (6 bases each). This CDR3 is built from 22 residues. Germline CDR1 and CDR2: SGHAT and FQNNGV. CDR3 sequence (DNA): TGTGCCAGCAGCTCCTTTTGGGTGGGGGGCCACGACCCCGGCGGGAACACAGGTACGCAGTATTTT. It is translated as CASSSFWVGGHDPGGNTGTQYF.

The CDR3 coding sequence is TGTGCCAGCAGCTTGGGACAGGGGTATGACGAGCAGTACTTC. The encoded protein is CASSLGQGYDEQYF. The V gene is TRBV7-9, the J gene TRBJ2-7; 10 positions agree with TRBD1. V lost 3 bases and J lost 5; bases outside the gene matches: 4. Germline values: CDR1 SEHNR, CDR2 FQNEAQ (reference sequence). The CDR3 consists of 14 residues.

The V gene is TRBV4-1, the J gene TRBJ2-7; the D is unclear. The V gene lost 1 base and the J gene lost 6 bases, with 7 bases spanning the gap. Looked up from germline, CDR1 is MGHRA and CDR2 is YSYEKL. The CDR3 has 12 amino acids. CDR3 in DNA: TGCGCCAGCAGCCAAGGTGCTAGCGAGCAGTACTTC. Its protein product is CASSQGASEQYF.

This rearrangement joins TRBV29-1 to TRBJ1-5; D call uncertain. Germline loops: CDR1 SQVTM, CDR2 ANQGSEA. Trimming cost V 7 bases and J 4 bases, with 11 bases left between them. The CDR3 runs to 12 residues. The CDR3 DNA is TGCAGCGGTGGGAGCGAAAATCAGCCCCAGCATTTT. Amino acid sequence: CSGGSENQPQHF.

As concerns this clonotype: An end of the junction does not agree with germline; a read error may underlie this. Written as DNA, the CDR3 is TGCAGCGTTGCCGAGTACCAAGGGACCCAGTACTTC. It yields the protein CSVAEYQGTQYF. The genes are TRBV29-1 and TRBJ2-5; no clear D. Germline loops: CDR1 SQVTM, CDR2 ANQGSEA. CDR3 length: 12 residues.

V usage is TRBV4-1 and J usage is TRBJ2-2, with D hard to call. Germline-derived CDR1 and CDR2 are MGHRA and YSYEKL. The CDR3 extends over 15 amino acids. V was shortened by 2 bases and J by 6 bases, with 13 bases between the two germline ends. CDR3 nucleotides: TGCGCCAGCAGCCAAAGTTTGGGCAACGCCGGGGAGCTGTTTTTT. Translated: CASSQSLGNAGELFF.

The rearrangement joins TRBV5-1 to TRBJ2-5; possibly TRBD1 for D (6 bases). Trimming took off 3 bases at V and 2 bases at J, with 11 bases between the two ends. CDR1 is SGHRS and CDR2 is YFSETQ in the germline V gene. The CDR3 sequence is 14 residues long. The CDR3 sequence is CASSSTGAQETQYF. The CDR3, as DNA: TGCGCCAGCAGCTCGACAGGCGCTCAAGAGACCCAGTACTTC. Combining the CDR3 with reference TRBV5-1 and TRBJ2-5 gives the whole variable domain KAGVTQTPRYLIKTRGQQVTLSCSPISGHRSVSWYQQTPGQGLQFLFEYFSETQRNKGNFPGRFSGRQFSNSRSEMNVSTLELGDSALYLCASSSTGAQETQYFGPGTRLLVL.

The V and J genes are TRBV6-1 and TRBJ1-1, with TRBD1 matching over 8 bases. With 7 bases clipped from V and 6 bases from J, the junction kept 7 bases outside the gene matches. The CDR3 runs 13 residues. Germline values: CDR1 MNHNS, CDR2 SASEGT. This chain's CDR3 is CASNPRTGPEAFF. CDR3 DNA: TGTGCCAGCAACCCAAGGACAGGGCCTGAAGCTTTCTTT.

As for this clonotype: At one end, the junction sequence differs from germline, possibly due to a read error. The chain is built from TRBV24-1 and TRBJ1-2, with no clear D. CDR1 is KGHDR and CDR2 is SFDVKD in the germline V gene. CDR3 length equals 13 residues. The CDR3 DNA is TGTGCCACCAGTCCCGAAAATGGCTATGACTACACCTTC. Encoded protein: CATSPENGYDYTF.

The sample holds a few counts of this clonotype. The chain joins TRBV29-1 to TRBJ2-7; maybe TRBD1 (6 bases). V dropped 6 bases and J dropped 11 bases, with 17 bases sitting between them. Germline V gene data show CDR1 as SQVTM and CDR2 as ANQGSEA. The CDR3 extends over 11 amino acids. CDR3 nucleotides: TGCAGCGTCCTGTCGGGACATCTGGAGTACTTC. It translates to CSVLSGHLEYF.

The genes are TRBV5-4 and TRBJ1-4, with D unclear. Trimming cost V 4 bases and J 5 bases, with 12 bases left between them. The CDR3 contains 14 residues. Germline CDR1 and CDR2: SGHNT and YYREEE (reference sequence). The CDR3 DNA sequence: TGTGCCAGCAGCCCTCTTCCGGGGAATGAAAAACTGTTTTTT. This encodes CASSPLPGNEKLFF.

The chain recombines TRBV29-1 with TRBJ2-1; no clear D. This CDR3 has 13 amino acids. Trimming took off 5 bases at V and 9 bases at J, with 17 bases between the two ends. CDR1 SQVTM and CDR2 ANQGSEA come from the germline V gene. CDR3 DNA sequence: TGCAGCGTTTATACGACCCCGAAAAGTGAGCAGTTCTTC. Protein product: CSVYTTPKSEQFF.

On this clonotype itself: A single base separates this from a much larger clone, so it may be a read error. The chain couples TRBV6-6 to TRBJ2-7, with TRBD1 identical over 7 bases. Per germline, CDR1 MNHNY and CDR2 SVGAGI (reference sequence). The CDR3 length is 15 residues. CDR3 sequence (DNA): TGTGTCAGCAGTTATCACCGGGACAGCTCCTACGAGCAGTACTTC. Its translation is CVSSYHRDSSYEQYF.

A note on this clonotype: One end of the junction does not line up with germline, which may come from a read error. The V gene is TRBV6-1, the J gene TRBJ2-7, with D unresolved. CDR1 and CDR2 (germline): MNHNS, SASEGT. The CDR3 is made up of 12 amino acids. The CDR3 coding sequence is TGTGCCAGAAGTGAAGTGCCCTACGAGCAGTATTTC. Its translation is CARSEVPYEQYF.